This TCR beta chain was found in a study of lymphopenia after photon versus proton radiotherapy. Assay: immunoSEQ multiplex PCR; the TCRdb copy retains only in-frame clones and omits some. The sample shows more than 25,000 clones, less than 90% of them seen only once. The CDR3 has 15 residues. Germline trimming cut 0 bases from V and 4 bases from J; bases unmatched to any gene: 5. Germline V gene data show CDR1 as SGHRS and CDR2 as YFSETQ. With respect to this clone: Its antigen is as yet unknown.

Findings and caveats of the study: Oligoclonal CD8+ Temra expansion after nadir drove photon patients' diversity drop. Under photons, naive T cells and diversity fell while effector/memory populations rose.

The sequence came from a woman between 50 and 59 years old with pancreatic cancer. The sequenced sample was peripheral blood, obtained from a patient treated with photon-based radiotherapy. This chain joins TRBV5-1 and TRBJ2-3, with 7 positions matching TRBD2. DNA for the CDR3: TGCGCCAGCAGCTTGGCCACCGGGAGGCCAGATACGCAGTATTTT. Its translation: CASSLATGRPDTQYF.